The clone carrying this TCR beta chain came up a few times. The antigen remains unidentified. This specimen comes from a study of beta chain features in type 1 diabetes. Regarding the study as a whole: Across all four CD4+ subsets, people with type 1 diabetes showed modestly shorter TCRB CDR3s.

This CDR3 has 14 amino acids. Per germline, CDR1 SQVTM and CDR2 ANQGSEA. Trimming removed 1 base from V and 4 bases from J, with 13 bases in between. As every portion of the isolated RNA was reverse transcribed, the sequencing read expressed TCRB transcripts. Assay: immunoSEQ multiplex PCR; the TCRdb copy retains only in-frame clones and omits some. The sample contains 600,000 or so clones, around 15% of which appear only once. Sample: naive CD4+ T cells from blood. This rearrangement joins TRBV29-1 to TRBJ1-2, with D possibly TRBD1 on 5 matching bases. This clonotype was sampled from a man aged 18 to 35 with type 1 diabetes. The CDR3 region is CSVEGHRSSYGYTF. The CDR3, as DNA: TGCAGCGTTGAAGGTCACAGGTCCTCCTATGGCTACACCTTC.